The clone carrying this TCR beta chain was recorded at least ten times. Its antigen is currently unknown. This record belongs to a study of T cells in Graves' hyperthyroidism and ophthalmopathy. Study-level points and caveats: Prediction of ophthalmopathy progression came a median roughly 6.7 months pre-onset. Blood also carried most thyroid clonotypes expanded above 0.001.

Amplification yielded TCR beta CDR3 regions, with RNA transcripts as the source. TCR CDR3 regions were first amplified by RT-PCR with HTBI primers. One entry per CDR3 protein results from TCRdb running MiXCR on the multiplex PCR reads. The sample lists more than 100,000 distinct CDR3 sequences; 47% were seen once. V lost 1 base and J lost 2; bases outside the gene matches: 2. There are 14 residues in the CDR3. Germline CDR1 reads MNHEY; CDR2 reads SVGEGT. The sequence was collected from a man aged 40-50 years with Graves' hyperthyroidism. The chain joins TRBV6-2 or TRBV6-3 to TRBJ2-7; 7 positions agree with TRBD2. The sequenced sample was blood. In DNA form, the CDR3 reads TGTGCCAGCAGTTACTATGGGACTACCTACGAGCAGTACTTC. Translated, it gives CASSYYGTTYEQYF.